What follows are 18 T cell receptor beta chains derived from one specimen sequenced in a study of blood T cell repertoires in COVID-19. Using immunoSEQ multiplex PCR, the repertoire was profiled, and TCRdb retains in-frame clones only, with some absent. The sample has 60,000 to 70,000 clones; 91% are singletons. Input material: peripheral blood. These receptors all stem from a human donor with active COVID-19. The donor label of this sample is uncertain.

This clone has only one observation. The V and J genes are TRBV5-1 and TRBJ1-4, with 8 bases aligning to TRBD1. CDR3 length: 15 residues. Germline V gene sequence: CDR1 SGHRS, CDR2 YFSETQ. V shed 4 bases and J 3 bases; nucleotides not matched to a gene: 5. CDR3 nucleotide sequence: TGCGCCAGCAGCCAATGGACAGGGCCTAATGAAAAACTGTTTTTT. Amino acid sequence: CASSQWTGPNEKLFF.

This chain joins TRBV9 and TRBJ1-1; TRBD1 is a possible D gene (5 bases). Deletions cut 4 bases from V and 6 bases from J, with 7 bases between. Germline V gene sequence: CDR1 SGDLS, CDR2 YYNGEE. There are 11 residues in the CDR3. The CDR3 DNA reads as TGTGCCAGCAGCTCGGGGGCTGAAGCTTTCTTT. This encodes CASSSGAEAFF.

The V and J genes are TRBV18 and TRBJ1-4; no clear D gene. The CDR3 length is 14 residues. Germline loops: CDR1 KGHSH, CDR2 LQKENI. Trimming pared 5 bases from V and 8 bases from J, leaving 15 bases between. The CDR3 nucleotides read TGTGCCAGCTCAGCCCGCGAGGTGGCCGAAAAACTGTTTTTT. Protein product: CASSAREVAEKLFF.

In its sample, this clone was seen once. The chain carries TRBV6-2 or TRBV6-3 and TRBJ1-1; unclear D gene. Germline CDR1 and CDR2: MNHEY and SVGEGT. The CDR3 runs 12 residues. Trimming left V 6 bases short and J 2 bases short, with 7 bases between. The CDR3 loop reads CASSPGNTEAFF. The CDR3 coding sequence is TGTGCCAGCAGCCCGGGCAACACTGAAGCTTTCTTT.

V gene TRBV12-5 combines with J gene TRBJ2-1; D is possibly TRBD2 (6 bases). Trimming left V 6 bases short and J 7 bases short, with 19 bases between. There are 15 residues in the CDR3. The germline V gene has CDR1 LGHNT and CDR2 FRNRAP. The CDR3 bases are TGTGCTAGTGGCCCCAGTCGGGGGTATGGTAATGAGCAGTTCTTC. Its protein is CASGPSRGYGNEQFF.

This clone appeared a single time. The chain carries TRBV5-1 and TRBJ2-1, with D perhaps TRBD1 (6 bases). Germline CDR1 SGHRS, CDR2 YFSETQ. V dropped 4 bases and J dropped 8 bases, with 16 bases sitting between them. The CDR3 has 14 amino acids. The CDR3 loop reads CASSLNQGTYEQFF. The CDR3 DNA is TGCGCCAGCAGCCTAAATCAGGGGACCTATGAGCAGTTCTTC.

V is TRBV10-1 and J is TRBJ2-3, with 7 bases lining up with TRBD1. The CDR3 loop spans 14 amino acids. V was pared by 8 bases and J by 0 bases, with 5 bases of the junction left unmatched. Germline CDR1 reads WNHNN; CDR2 reads SYGVQD (reference sequence). The CDR3 here is CASYRDSSTDTQYF. CDR3 DNA: TGCGCCAGCTACCGGGACAGTAGCACAGATACGCAGTATTTT.

V gene TRBV3-1 (or the pseudogene TRBV3-2) combines with J gene TRBJ1-2; D remains ambiguous. V was trimmed by 0 bases and J by 4 bases, leaving 12 bases between them. CDR1 and CDR2 from the germline V gene are LGHDT and YNNKEL (reference sequence). This CDR3 is built from 15 residues. CDR3 loop: CASSQDRTDFYGYTF. The CDR3 region has the DNA TGTGCCAGCAGCCAAGATAGGACGGACTTCTATGGCTACACCTTC.

The chain uses TRBV28 and TRBJ1-4; 11 bases align to TRBD1. Unmatched junction bases numbered 4, after V lost 3 bases and J lost 7 bases. The CDR3 has 15 residues. Germline values: CDR1 MDHEN, CDR2 SYDVKM. Written as DNA, the CDR3 is TGTGCCAGCAGTTTTTTCGGGACAGGGGGTGAAAAACTGTTTTTT. Its translation is CASSFFGTGGEKLFF.

Only one count was recorded for this clone. V usage is TRBV28 and J usage is TRBJ2-3; D might be TRBD1 (6 bases). Between the trimmed V and J ends, which lost 5 bases and 6 bases, there was a span of 15 bases. Germline V gene lookup returns CDR1 MDHEN and CDR2 SYDVKM. The CDR3 covers 14 residues. The CDR3 nucleotides are TGTGCCAGCAGTGATACAGGGCGAACGGATACGCAGTATTTT. This encodes CASSDTGRTDTQYF.

This chain connects TRBV6-4 to TRBJ2-3; the D gene is possibly TRBD2 (6 bases). This CDR3 has 14 residues. The germline V gene encodes CDR1 MRHNA and CDR2 SNTAGT. V lost 2 bases and J 4 bases, leaving 10 bases between the germline ends. The CDR3 loop reads CASSDGTGADTQYF. The CDR3 DNA is TGTGCCAGCAGTGACGGAACGGGAGCAGATACGCAGTATTTT.

The V gene is TRBV7-8, the J gene TRBJ2-5, with TRBD2 identical over 8 bases. This CDR3 comprises 15 residues. Losses at the gene ends were 7 bases for V and 1 base for J; bases not matched to a gene: 8. Germline assignment: CDR1 SGHVS and CDR2 FQNEAQ. CDR3 sequence reads: CASTIRGGIQETQYF. The CDR3 DNA sequence: TGTGCCAGCACCATCCGGGGGGGCATCCAAGAGACCCAGTACTTC.

The rearrangement joins TRBV5-6 to TRBJ2-1; weak D call: TRBD1 (5 bases). CDR1 and CDR2 (germline): SGHDT, YYEEEE. V shed 2 bases and J shed 5 bases, with 11 bases lying between them. This CDR3 spans 14 amino acids. The CDR3: CASSLGRQNNEQFF. In nucleotides, the CDR3 is TGTGCCAGCAGCTTAGGTAGACAGAACAATGAGCAGTTCTTC. Variable domain in full (rest from reference TRBV5-6 and TRBJ2-1): DAGVTQSPTHLIKTRGQQVTLRCSPKSGHDTVSWYQQALGQGPQFIFQYYEEEERQRGNFPDRFSGHQFPNYSSELNVNALLLGDSALYLCASSLGRQNNEQFFGPGTRLTVL.

The chain couples TRBV23-1 to TRBJ2-1, with a possible D match to TRBD1 (6 bases). TRBV23-1 is sorted into the ORF group, with uncertain function. The CDR3 covers 15 residues. V was shortened by 6 bases and J by 1 base, with 13 bases between the two germline ends. Here the CDR3 DNA reads TGCGCCAGCAGCCCGGGGCAGGGGTCCTACAATGAGCAGTTCTTC. Its protein product is CASSPGQGSYNEQFF.

The chain carries TRBV19 and TRBJ2-5, with a tentative D call TRBD1 (5 bases). The CDR3 runs to 15 residues. From germline, CDR1 is LNHDA and CDR2 SQIVND (reference sequence). Trimming took off 3 bases at V and 4 bases at J, with 15 bases between the two ends. CDR3 amino acids: CASSIQSSRAETQYF. The CDR3 bases are TGTGCCAGTAGTATCCAATCGAGCAGGGCAGAGACCCAGTACTTC. Combining the CDR3 with reference TRBV19 and TRBJ2-5 gives the whole variable domain DGGITQSPKYLFRKEGQNVTLSCEQNLNHDAMYWYRQDPGQGLRLIYYSQIVNDFQKGDIAEGYSVSREKKESFPLTVTSAQKNPTAFYLCASSIQSSRAETQYFGPGTRLLVL.

CDR3 amino acids: CASRDWDKFLAFF. DNA of the CDR3: TGTGCCAGCAGAGATTGGGACAAATTTTTGGCTTTCTTT. The chain recombines TRBV28 with TRBJ1-1; TRBD1 is a possible D gene (6 bases). Trimming took off 6 bases at V and 11 bases at J, with 19 bases between the two ends. Germline V lookup: CDR1 MDHEN, CDR2 SYDVKM. The CDR3 runs 13 residues.

V usage is TRBV7-2 and J usage is TRBJ2-1; TRBD2 aligns across 14 bases. CDR3 length: 15 amino acids. CDR1 SGHTA and CDR2 FQGNSA come from the germline V gene. After removal of 3 bases from V and 8 bases from J, the junction contained 3 bases not matched to a gene. The CDR3 spells CASSLRLAGGDEQFF. DNA for the CDR3: TGTGCCAGCAGCTTGAGACTAGCGGGAGGGGATGAGCAGTTCTTC. Together with reference TRBV7-2 and TRBJ2-1, the CDR3 gives the full variable domain: GAGVSQSPSNKVTEKGKDVELRCDPISGHTALYWYRQSLGQGLEFLIYFQGNSAPDKSGLPSDRFSAERTGGSVSTLTIQRTQQEDSAVYLCASSLRLAGGDEQFFGPGTRLTVL.

The V gene is TRBV18, the J gene TRBJ1-1; 8 bases align to TRBD1. Germline CDR1 and CDR2: KGHSH and LQKENI. The junction had 11 bases not matched to a gene; V was cut back by 6 bases and J by 2 bases. There are 16 residues in the CDR3. The CDR3 loop is CASSSKTGGVNTEAFF. The CDR3 bases are TGTGCCAGCTCGTCAAAAACAGGGGGGGTTAACACTGAAGCTTTCTTT.